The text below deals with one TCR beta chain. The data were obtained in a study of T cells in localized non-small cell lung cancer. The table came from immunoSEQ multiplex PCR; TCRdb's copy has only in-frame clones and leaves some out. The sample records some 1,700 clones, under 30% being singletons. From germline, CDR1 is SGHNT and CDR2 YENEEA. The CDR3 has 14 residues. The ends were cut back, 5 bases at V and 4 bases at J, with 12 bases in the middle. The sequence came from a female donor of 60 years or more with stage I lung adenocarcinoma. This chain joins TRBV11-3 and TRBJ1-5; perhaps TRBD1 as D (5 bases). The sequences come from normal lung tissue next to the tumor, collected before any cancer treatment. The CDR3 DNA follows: TGTGCCAGCAGCCCCCGGGGCCGAAATCAGCCCCAGCATTTT. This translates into CASSPRGRNQPQHF.